These 17 T cell receptor beta chains originate from one sample sequenced in a study of blood T cells in healthy people across ages. Together with a sample-barcoded 5' primer, a J-beta primer mix was included in a second PCR lasting about 6 to 12 cycles. MiXCR, run by TCRdb on the 5' RACE reads, gives a single entry per CDR3 protein. Altogether under 700,000 distinct CDR3 sequences are present, less than 25% being singletons, with the ten largest covering around 10%. These records were also assigned to another study, of T cells of mothers and their children.

Material for sequencing was blood. These receptors were obtained from a boy aged 5-17 years in good health.

The sample holds a few counts of this clonotype. This chain joins TRBV20-1 and TRBJ2-6; D gene ambiguous. The CDR3 loop spans 15 amino acids. Trimming shortened V by 1 base and J by 0 bases, and 7 bases separated the two germline ends. Germline CDR1 and CDR2: DFQATT and SNEGSKA (reference sequence). This CDR3 is CSARGAFSGANVLTF. The CDR3, as DNA: TGCAGTGCTAGAGGGGCCTTCTCTGGGGCCAACGTCCTGACTTTC.

V usage is TRBV10-3 and J usage is TRBJ2-5; 12 bases match TRBD1. The J call is doubtful: the DNA matches TRBJ2-1 better. The CDR3 length is 15 residues. Germline loops: CDR1 ENHRY, CDR2 SYGVKD. CDR3 protein: CAISDGTGGTYEQFF. The CDR3 DNA reads as TGTGCCATCAGTGATGGGACAGGGGGCACATATGAGCAGTTCTTC.

This clonotype was detected a few times. The gene calls are TRBV29-1 and TRBJ2-1, with D tentatively TRBD2 (6 bases). This CDR3 contains 11 residues. Germline CDR1 SQVTM, CDR2 ANQGSEA. Between the trimmed V and J ends, which lost 7 bases and 9 bases, there was a span of 13 bases. The DNA for the CDR3 is TGCAGCGGGCGGGGCCTGGGTGAGCAGTTCTTC. Translating gives CSGRGLGEQFF.

The chain has TRBV7-9 and TRBJ2-1, with D perhaps TRBD2 (6 bases). The CDR3 spans 13 residues. Trimming took off 5 bases at V and 6 bases at J, with 11 bases between the two ends. Germline-derived CDR1 and CDR2 are SEHNR and FQNEAQ (reference sequence). DNA of the CDR3: TGTGCCAGCAGCCAACTAGCAACCAATGAGCAGTTCTTC. Its protein product is CASSQLATNEQFF.

The genes are TRBV12-3 or TRBV12-4 and TRBJ1-1; D is perhaps TRBD1 (6 bases). The V end lost 5 bases, the J end lost 0 bases, and 16 bases lay between the germline ends. The CDR3 is 16 residues long. This chain's CDR3 is CASSGQGGIMNTEAFF. The CDR3 nucleotides read TGTGCCAGCAGTGGACAAGGGGGAATCATGAACACTGAAGCTTTCTTT.

The chain recombines TRBV7-9 with TRBJ2-5; D is uncertain. The DNA end is a closer match to TRBJ2-7, so the J assignment may be wrong. The CDR3 is 15 amino acids. Germline V CDR1 and CDR2: SEHNR, FQNEAQ (reference sequence). CDR3: CASSPPSGPSYEQYF. The DNA for the CDR3 is TGTGCCAGCAGCCCCCCCTCCGGACCCTCCTACGAGCAGTACTTC.

V is TRBV29-1 and J is TRBJ2-5; D uncertain. The V and J ends lost 4 bases and 1 base respectively, with 22 bases between them. CDR1 is SQVTM, CDR2 ANQGSEA, per germline. CDR3 length: 17 amino acids. CDR3 DNA sequence: TGCAGCGTTGTAAATAGGCTAGGGTCTCCGTCCCAAGAGACCCAGTACTTC. It yields the protein CSVVNRLGSPSQETQYF.

This clonotype was recorded a few times. One end of the junction is discordant with germline, which a read error may explain. This rearrangement joins TRBV13 to TRBJ2-5; TRBD2 aligns across 11 bases. In germline, CDR1 is PRHDT, CDR2 FYEKMQ (reference sequence). This CDR3 has 12 amino acids. The CDR3 DNA reads TGTGCCAGCAGCACCGGACTAGCGGGCGGCTTCTTC. It translates to CASSTGLAGGFF.

CDR3: CASRTRGGADTQYF. In DNA form, the CDR3 reads TGTGCCAGCAGGACAAGAGGGGGGGCAGATACGCAGTATTTT. The chain has TRBV12-3 or TRBV12-4 and TRBJ2-3, with D perhaps matching TRBD2 (7 bases). This CDR3 has 14 amino acids. V was trimmed by 6 bases and J by 4 bases, leaving 14 bases between them.

This clonotype was observed at least ten times. The V call is TRBV4-3, the J call TRBJ2-7, with 9 bases aligning to TRBD1. CDR3 length equals 16 residues. CDR1 LGHNA and CDR2 YSLEER come from the germline V gene. V was clipped by 1 base and J by 4 bases; unmatched bases: 8. CDR3 bases: TGCGCCAGCAGCCAAGCGATCGGGACAGGGAGTTACGAGCAGTACTTC. The encoded protein is CASSQAIGTGSYEQYF.

This clonotype was recorded at least ten times. The chain combines TRBV5-6 with TRBJ2-5; D might be TRBD1 (7 bases). This CDR3 is 18 amino acids long. Trimming removed 4 bases at V and 2 bases at J, with 24 bases between. Germline-derived CDR1 and CDR2 are SGHDT and YYEEEE. The CDR3 sequence: CASSMGLRDSPIQETQYF. CDR3 in DNA: TGTGCCAGCAGCATGGGACTCCGGGACAGCCCTATACAAGAGACCCAGTACTTC. The variable domain in full, with the rest retrieved from reference TRBV5-6 and TRBJ2-5, is DAGVTQSPTHLIKTRGQQVTLRCSPKSGHDTVSWYQQALGQGPQFIFQYYEEEERQRGNFPDRFSGHQFPNYSSELNVNALLLGDSALYLCASSMGLRDSPIQETQYFGPGTRLLVL.

The sample holds a few counts of this clonotype. V gene TRBV28 combines with J gene TRBJ1-1; 8 nucleotides align to TRBD1. The CDR3 has 14 residues. Germline V gene lookup returns CDR1 MDHEN and CDR2 SYDVKM. Unmatched junction bases numbered 5, after V lost 3 bases and J lost 5 bases. CDR3: CASSFEDRATEAFF. CDR3 bases: TGTGCCAGCAGTTTCGAGGACAGGGCTACTGAAGCTTTCTTT.

This clonotype was observed a few times. The V gene is TRBV9, the J gene TRBJ2-6, with a possible D match to TRBD1 (6 bases). The germline CDR1 and CDR2 sequences are SGDLS and YYNGEE. The CDR3 spans 18 residues. V shed 0 bases and J shed 3 bases, with 16 bases lying between them. CDR3 bases: TGTGCCAGCAGCGTAGTTACAGGGACCCTGGGTGGGGCCAACGTCCTGACTTTC. Amino acid sequence: CASSVVTGTLGGANVLTF.

The V and J genes are TRBV7-2 and TRBJ1-2; TRBD1 is a possible D gene (5 bases). From germline, CDR1 is SGHTA and CDR2 FQGNSA. Trimming took 0 bases from V and 6 from J, leaving 11 bases between them. The CDR3 extends over 14 amino acids. CDR3 DNA sequence: TGTGCCAGCAGCTTAGCAGGGGCGGTTAATGGCTACACCTTC. Translated: CASSLAGAVNGYTF.

The gene calls are TRBV7-6 and TRBJ2-1; 9 positions agree with TRBD2. Germline V lookup: CDR1 SGHVS, CDR2 FNYEAQ. The V segment lost 5 bases and the J segment 4 bases; nucleotides outside the gene matches: 9. The CDR3 is made up of 16 amino acids. DNA for the CDR3: TGTGCCAGCAGCCCGCAAAGCGGGGGGACTTACAATGAGCAGTTCTTC. It encodes CASSPQSGGTYNEQFF.

In this sample, this clonotype turned up a few times. V usage is TRBV20-1 and J usage is TRBJ2-1, with no clear D. Per the germline V gene, CDR1 is DFQATT and CDR2 is SNEGSKA (reference sequence). The CDR3 runs 11 residues. V was pared by 3 bases and J by 10 bases, with 10 bases between. This CDR3 is CSASWRPEQFF. In nucleotides, the CDR3 is TGCAGTGCTAGTTGGCGCCCAGAGCAGTTCTTC.

The rearrangement uses TRBV7-8 and TRBJ2-5; D gene ambiguous. The CDR3 totals 14 residues. The V and J ends lost 5 bases and 2 bases respectively, with 12 bases between them. The germline gives CDR1 SGHVS, CDR2 FQNEAQ. The CDR3 DNA reads TGTGCCAGCAGCCCCGGACGGCTTCAAGAGACCCAGTACTTC. Amino acid sequence: CASSPGRLQETQYF.